This T cell receptor (beta chain) is from a study of cytomegalovirus exposure and HLA in healthy donors. Turning to the study itself: From HLA-typed donors, an early data release held roughly 80 million unique TCRs.

With 60 Vbeta and 13 Jbeta primers, the PCR was carried out. Libraries were prepared by immunoSEQ multiplex PCR; TCRdb keeps only in-frame clonotypes and omits some of them. Of around 130,000 clones listed, more than 80% were seen once; the top ten hold less than 7%. Germline CDR1 SGHAT, CDR2 FQNNGV. The CDR3 covers 15 residues. V dropped 5 bases and J dropped 3; count of bases not matched to a gene: 4. This sequence joins TRBV11-2 and TRBJ2-1; 10 bases map to TRBD2. This receptor was taken from a woman aged 25 to 39 in good health and CMV-seropositive. The sequenced material came from PBMCs. The CDR3 DNA reads TGTGCCAGCAGCCGGGGACTAGCGAACTACAATGAGCAGTTCTTC. It codes for CASSRGLANYNEQFF.